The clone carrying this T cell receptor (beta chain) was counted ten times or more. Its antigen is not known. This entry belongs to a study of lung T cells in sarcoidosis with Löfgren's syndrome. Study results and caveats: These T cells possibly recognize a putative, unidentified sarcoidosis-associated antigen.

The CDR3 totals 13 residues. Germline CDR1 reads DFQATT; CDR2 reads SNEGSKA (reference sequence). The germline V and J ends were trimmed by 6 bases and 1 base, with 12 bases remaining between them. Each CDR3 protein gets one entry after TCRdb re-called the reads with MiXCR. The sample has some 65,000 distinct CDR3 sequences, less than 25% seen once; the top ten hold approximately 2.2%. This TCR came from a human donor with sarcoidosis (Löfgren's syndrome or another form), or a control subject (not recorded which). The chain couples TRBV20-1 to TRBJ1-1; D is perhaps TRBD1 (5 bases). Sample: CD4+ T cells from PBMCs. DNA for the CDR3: TGCAGTGCCCCGGGACCGTCGAACACTGAAGCTTTCTTT. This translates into CSAPGPSNTEAFF.